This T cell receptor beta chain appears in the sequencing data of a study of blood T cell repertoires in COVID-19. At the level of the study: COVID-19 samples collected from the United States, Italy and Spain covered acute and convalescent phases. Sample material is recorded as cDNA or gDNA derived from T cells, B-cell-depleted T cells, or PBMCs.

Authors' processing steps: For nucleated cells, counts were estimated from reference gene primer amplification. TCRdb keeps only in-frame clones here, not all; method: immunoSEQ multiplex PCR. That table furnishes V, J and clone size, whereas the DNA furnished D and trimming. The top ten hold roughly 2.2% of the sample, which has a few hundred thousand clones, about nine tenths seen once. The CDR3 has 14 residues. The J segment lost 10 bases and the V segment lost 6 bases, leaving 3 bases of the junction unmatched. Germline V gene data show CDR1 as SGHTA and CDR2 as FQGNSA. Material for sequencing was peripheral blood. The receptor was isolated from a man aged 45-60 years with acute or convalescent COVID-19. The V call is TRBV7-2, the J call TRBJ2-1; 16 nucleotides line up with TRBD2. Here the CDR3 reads CASRPGLAGGEQFF. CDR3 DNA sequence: TGTGCCAGCAGGCCGGGACTAGCGGGGGGGGAGCAGTTCTTC.